The T cell receptor beta chain under discussion was sequenced for a study of technical replicates of blood from a few donors. The data were produced by immunoSEQ multiplex PCR, yet TCRdb's version contains in-frame clones alone and is incomplete. Of under 90,000 clones in the sample, 95% to 98% were seen once. The CDR3 runs 15 residues. V lost 1 base to trimming and J lost 5 bases, with 11 bases between them. Germline lookup yields CDR1 MDHEN and CDR2 SYDVKM. The specimen sequenced was T cells isolated from PBMCs. This TCR came from a human donor in good health. This chain uses TRBV28 with TRBJ2-2; D remains unclear. CDR3 DNA: TGTGCCAGCAGTTTATTGGCTAGATCAACCGGGGAGCTGTTTTTT. Translating it yields CASSLLARSTGELFF. The whole variable domain, remainder taken from reference TRBV28 and TRBJ2-2, is DVKVTQSSRYLVKRTGEKVFLECVQDMDHENMFWYRQDPGLGLRLIYFSYDVKMKEKGDIPEGYSVSREKKERFSLILESASTNQTSMYLCASSLLARSTGELFFGEGSRLTVL.